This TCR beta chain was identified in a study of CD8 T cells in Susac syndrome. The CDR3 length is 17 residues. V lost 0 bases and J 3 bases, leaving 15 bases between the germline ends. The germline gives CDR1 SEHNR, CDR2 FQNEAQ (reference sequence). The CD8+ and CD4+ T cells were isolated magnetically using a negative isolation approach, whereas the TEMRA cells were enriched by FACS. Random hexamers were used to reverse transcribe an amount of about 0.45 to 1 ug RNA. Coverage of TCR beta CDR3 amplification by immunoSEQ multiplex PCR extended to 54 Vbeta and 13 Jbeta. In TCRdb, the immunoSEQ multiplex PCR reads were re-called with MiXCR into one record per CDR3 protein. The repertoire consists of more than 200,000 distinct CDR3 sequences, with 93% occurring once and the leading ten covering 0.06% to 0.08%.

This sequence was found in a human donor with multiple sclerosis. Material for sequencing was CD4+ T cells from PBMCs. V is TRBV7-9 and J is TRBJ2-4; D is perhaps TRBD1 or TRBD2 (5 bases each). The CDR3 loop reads CASSLAQGPEGKNIQYF. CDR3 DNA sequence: TGTGCCAGCAGCTTAGCCCAGGGACCTGAGGGCAAAAACATTCAGTACTTC.